A single sample gave rise to the 21 T cell receptor beta chains below, sequenced in a study of control samples from healthy donors and cancer patients. The assay was immunoSEQ multiplex PCR, and TCRdb's table has in-frame clones only and misses some. This sample has about 190,000 clones; about 90% occur once, and the top ten carry roughly 1.9%. Sequenced: blood. The receptors were gathered from a man younger than 40 in good health.

J is TRBJ2-3 and V is TRBV19, with D hard to call. Germline V gives CDR1 LNHDA, CDR2 SQIVND (reference sequence). V was cut by 0 bases and J by 2 bases, with 12 bases left in between. The CDR3 has 16 amino acids. DNA for the CDR3: TGTGCCAGTAGTATAGATAAAGGCAGCGCCACAGATACGCAGTATTTT. It translates to CASSIDKGSATDTQYF.

The chain couples TRBV5-1 to TRBJ1-4; weak D call: TRBD1 (6 bases). CDR1 and CDR2 (germline): SGHRS, YFSETQ. CDR3 length equals 14 residues. Between the trimmed V and J ends, which lost 6 bases and 4 bases, there was a span of 13 bases. CDR3 amino acids: CASTYTGNNEKLFF. Written as DNA, the CDR3 is TGCGCCAGCACCTATACAGGGAATAATGAAAAACTGTTTTTT.

The V and J genes are TRBV24-1 and TRBJ2-3; D ambiguous. Germline V gene data show CDR1 as KGHDR and CDR2 as SFDVKD. This CDR3 has 16 amino acids. Trimming removed 7 bases at V and 0 bases at J, with 16 bases between. CDR3 bases: TGTGCCACCAGCACAAATCGCCTTACTAGCACAGATACGCAGTATTTT. Translated, it gives CATSTNRLTSTDTQYF.

J is TRBJ1-5 and V is TRBV5-1; D may be TRBD1 (5 bases). The V gene's germline CDR1 is SGHRS and CDR2 YFSETQ. V was trimmed by 4 bases and J by 1 base, leaving 12 bases between them. The CDR3 sequence is 15 residues long. In DNA, the CDR3 is TGCGCCAGCAGCCGGACGGGGGACAGCAATCAGCCCCAGCATTTT. It encodes CASSRTGDSNQPQHF. Full variable domain (remainder filled in from reference TRBV5-1 and TRBJ1-5): KAGVTQTPRYLIKTRGQQVTLSCSPISGHRSVSWYQQTPGQGLQFLFEYFSETQRNKGNFPGRFSGRQFSNSRSEMNVSTLELGDSALYLCASSRTGDSNQPQHFGDGTRLSIL.

V usage is TRBV27 and J usage is TRBJ1-1; TRBD1 matches 7 bases. V lost 5 bases and J lost 4; bases outside the gene matches: 7. Germline V gene data show CDR1 as MNHEY and CDR2 as SMNVEV (reference sequence). This CDR3 has 14 amino acids. DNA of the CDR3: TGTGCCAGCAGTCCCCGACAGGGAGGCACTGAAGCTTTCTTT. Residues: CASSPRQGGTEAFF.

V and J are TRBV11-1 and TRBJ2-3; TRBD2 might be the D (6 bases). CDR1 is SGHAT and CDR2 is FQDESV in the germline V gene (reference sequence). The CDR3 is 16 residues long. Trimming took off 5 bases at V and 2 bases at J, with 17 bases between the two ends. The CDR3 DNA reads TGTGCCAGCAGCCCATGGCGACTAGGAGTCACAGATACGCAGTATTTT. It specifies CASSPWRLGVTDTQYF.

The CDR3, as DNA: TGCGCCAGCAGCTTGTTTAGCGGGGGGGCCGGGGATGAGCAGTTCTTC. This encodes CASSLFSGGAGDEQFF. This chain joins TRBV5-1 and TRBJ2-1; TRBD2 agrees at 11 bases. Germline V gene lookup returns CDR1 SGHRS and CDR2 YFSETQ. There are 16 residues in the CDR3. Germline trimming cut 1 base from V and 8 bases from J; bases unmatched to any gene: 8. The full variable domain, its missing parts supplied by reference TRBV5-1 and TRBJ2-1, is KAGVTQTPRYLIKTRGQQVTLSCSPISGHRSVSWYQQTPGQGLQFLFEYFSETQRNKGNFPGRFSGRQFSNSRSEMNVSTLELGDSALYLCASSLFSGGAGDEQFFGPGTRLTVL.

For this clone: The same CDR3 can be traced to other DNA sequences in this sample. The rearrangement uses TRBV6-5 and TRBJ2-7; 7 bases line up with TRBD2. From germline, CDR1 is MNHEY and CDR2 SVGAGI. The CDR3 runs 15 residues. V shed 0 bases, J shed 0 bases, and the junction held 2 bases outside the gene matches. CDR3 residues: CASSYSGGSSYEQYF. DNA for the CDR3: TGTGCCAGCAGTTACTCGGGGGGGAGCTCCTACGAGCAGTACTTC.

J is TRBJ2-2 and V is TRBV11-2; the D gene is possibly TRBD1 (6 bases). The CDR3 is made up of 15 amino acids. Between the trimmed V and J ends, which lost 4 bases and 5 bases, there was a span of 14 bases. Germline V CDR1 and CDR2: SGHAT, FQNNGV. This chain's CDR3 is CASSSIKQGTGELFF. The CDR3 DNA reads as TGTGCCAGCAGCTCCATCAAACAGGGTACCGGGGAGCTGTTTTTT.

This clone was seen a handful of times. The V gene is TRBV7-9, the J gene TRBJ1-1; D not resolved. V was pared by 5 bases and J by 0 bases, with 7 bases between. Germline CDR1 is SEHNR and CDR2 is FQNEAQ (reference sequence). The CDR3 spans 13 residues. In nucleotides, the CDR3 is TGTGCCAGCAGCCTCCAGATGAACACTGAAGCTTTCTTT. Protein product: CASSLQMNTEAFF.

The chain combines TRBV7-9 with TRBJ1-2; no clear D gene. CDR1 SEHNR and CDR2 FQNEAQ come from the germline V gene (reference sequence). This CDR3 is 13 amino acids long. V was shortened by 5 bases and J by 8 bases, with 15 bases between the two germline ends. The CDR3 DNA follows: TGTGCCAGCAGCCCAGCAGGTCCTAGGGGCTACACCTTC. Amino acids: CASSPAGPRGYTF.

The gene calls are TRBV5-1 and TRBJ1-1; unclear D gene. The CDR3 covers 15 residues. V was shortened by 0 bases and J by 10 bases, with 19 bases between the two germline ends. In germline, CDR1 is SGHRS, CDR2 YFSETQ. CDR3 nucleotide sequence: TGCGCCAGCAGCTTGGCCCAAACGACCGCCCGTATAGCTTTCTTT. It specifies CASSLAQTTARIAFF.

The V gene is TRBV5-6, the J gene TRBJ2-1; no reliable D call. Looked up from germline, CDR1 is SGHDT and CDR2 is YYEEEE. Trimming stripped 4 bases from V and 7 bases from J, with 6 bases between. CDR3 length equals 11 residues. The CDR3 protein is CASSGMNEQFF. The DNA for the CDR3 is TGTGCCAGCAGCGGGATGAATGAGCAGTTCTTC.

The chain recombines TRBV20-1 with TRBJ2-1; D gene uncertain. The CDR3 totals 15 residues. Germline CDR1 and CDR2: DFQATT and SNEGSKA (reference sequence). V lost 3 bases and J 2 bases, leaving 14 bases between the germline ends. The CDR3, as DNA: TGCAGTGCTAGTGGCAGTCGTGGCCCCTACAATGAGCAGTTCTTC. As protein: CSASGSRGPYNEQFF.

The chain uses TRBV2 and TRBJ2-5; D is undetermined. The length of the CDR3 is 11 residues. V lost 6 bases to trimming and J lost 4 bases, with 6 bases between them. CDR1 SNHLY and CDR2 FYNNEI come from the germline V gene. CDR3 region: CASRMGETQYF. For the CDR3, the DNA is TGTGCCAGCAGGATGGGAGAGACCCAGTACTTC.

This sequence joins TRBV30 and TRBJ1-2; 7 positions agree with TRBD1. The CDR3 consists of 14 residues. Per the germline V gene, CDR1 is GTSNPN and CDR2 is SVGIG (reference sequence). With 2 bases clipped from V and 2 bases from J, the junction kept 5 bases outside the gene matches. The CDR3 region has the DNA TGTGCCTGGAGTTTACAGGGGTCCAACTATGGCTACACCTTC. It specifies CAWSLQGSNYGYTF.

The chain has TRBV4-1 and TRBJ2-1, with D unclear. The CDR3 runs 17 residues. Trimming removed 0 bases from V and 0 bases from J, with 12 bases in between. Germline CDR1 MGHRA, CDR2 YSYEKL. The CDR3, as DNA: TGCGCCAGCAGCCAAGACTTCGACCTCGTCTCCTACAATGAGCAGTTCTTC. It yields the protein CASSQDFDLVSYNEQFF.

The J gene is TRBJ2-7, the V gene TRBV19; 9 bases match TRBD1. CDR3 length equals 15 residues. The germline CDR1 and CDR2 sequences are LNHDA and SQIVND (reference sequence). The ends lost 6 bases at V and 4 bases at J; junction bases unmatched: 10. The chain's CDR3 is CASRRSTGTGYEQYF. CDR3 DNA sequence: TGTGCCAGTAGAAGATCCACCGGGACAGGGTACGAGCAGTACTTC.

The rearrangement joins TRBV5-1 to TRBJ2-3; 10 nucleotides line up with TRBD2. Germline V gene data show CDR1 as SGHRS and CDR2 as YFSETQ. J lost 2 bases, V lost 4 bases, and 13 bases had no gene match. This CDR3 has 18 residues. CDR3 DNA: TGCGCCAGCAGCCCCTGGGTCGTAGCGGGGGGACCCACAGATACGCAGTATTTT. It yields the protein CASSPWVVAGGPTDTQYF.

In regard to this clone: Other DNA variants within this sample encode the same CDR3. The gene calls are TRBV29-1 and TRBJ1-1; 7 bases fit TRBD1. This CDR3 contains 13 residues. Trimming took 6 bases from V and 1 from J; bases not matched to a gene: 5. From germline, CDR1 is SQVTM and CDR2 ANQGSEA. The CDR3 region has the DNA TGCAGCGTCCGGACAGGAGGGAACACTGAAGCTTTCTTT. This gives the protein CSVRTGGNTEAFF. The full variable domain, completed using reference TRBV29-1 and TRBJ1-1, is SAVISQKPSRDICQRGTSLTIQCQVDSQVTMMFWYRQQPGQSLTLIATANQGSEATYESGFVIDKFPISRPNLTFSTLTVSNMSPEDSSIYLCSVRTGGNTEAFFGQGTRLTVV.

The chain has TRBV7-9 and TRBJ1-1; a weak D match, TRBD1 (5 bases). Trimming shortened V by 4 bases and J by 0 bases, and 15 bases separated the two germline ends. The CDR3 spans 16 residues. Per the germline V gene, CDR1 is SEHNR and CDR2 is FQNEAQ (reference sequence). CDR3 sequence (DNA): TGTGCCAGCAGCTCCACCAAGGGGACTCTGAACACTGAAGCTTTCTTT. Protein sequence: CASSSTKGTLNTEAFF.